This TCR beta chain was sequenced in a study of cytomegalovirus exposure and HLA in healthy donors. In the study overall: A prior study identified approximately 120 million unique TCR beta sequences from about 179 million T cells. Study findings and constraints: The study designated fewer than 200 TCR beta chains cytomegalovirus-associated. TCR beta sequences reportedly predicted most subjects' HLA-A and HLA-B alleles accurately.

Vbeta (60) and Jbeta (13) primers were used in the PCR. TCRdb keeps only in-frame clones here, not all; method: immunoSEQ multiplex PCR. The sample includes roughly 100,000 clones, 65% to 85% seen only once; the top ten take 2.5% to 3%. To note about this clone: Its antigen is not identified.

CDR1 and CDR2 from the germline V gene are MDHEN and SYDVKM. The length of the CDR3 is 16 residues. Germline trimming cut 5 bases from V and 7 bases from J; bases unmatched to any gene: 15. This receptor was obtained from a male donor in good health and CMV-seropositive. The rearrangement uses TRBV28 and TRBJ1-2, with 8 nucleotides matching TRBD1. The source material was PBMCs. The CDR3 DNA reads as TGTGCCAGCAGTGAGGGCATCGGACAGGGCTCTAGTGGCTACACCTTC. Amino acids: CASSEGIGQGSSGYTF.